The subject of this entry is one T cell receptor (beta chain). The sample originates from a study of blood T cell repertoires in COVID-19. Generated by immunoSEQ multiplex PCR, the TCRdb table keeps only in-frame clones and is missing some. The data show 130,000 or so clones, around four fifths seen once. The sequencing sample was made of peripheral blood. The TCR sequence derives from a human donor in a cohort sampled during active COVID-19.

Written as DNA, the CDR3 is TGTGCCAGCAGCTTAGGTCGGCGGAGGGCCGGGGAGCTGTTTTTT. This sequence encodes CASSLGRRRAGELFF. The chain recombines TRBV11-2 with TRBJ2-2; D may be TRBD2 (6 bases). Looked up from germline, CDR1 is SGHAT and CDR2 is FQNNGV. This CDR3 region has 15 residues. The germline V and J ends were trimmed by 1 base and 6 bases, with 12 bases remaining between them.